The 7 T cell receptor beta chains below come from one sample, sequenced in a study of T cells in Graves' hyperthyroidism and ophthalmopathy (dated by TCRdb to about 2019). Preparation of the library involved multiplex PCR. Sequenced using an Illumina HiSeq 2000. TCR beta CDR3 regions were amplified from RNA transcripts. A first-round RT-PCR of the TCR CDR3 used the HTBI primer set with the Qiagen OneStep RT-PCR kit. The raw public reads went through TCRdb reprocessing: fastp at Q25, MiXCR clone calling, in-frame beta chains kept. Each CDR3 protein gets just one entry, which takes the most common genes and DNA from the rows behind it. The sample table shows approximately 700,000 distinct CDR3 sequences, and just under 45% are seen once. The top ten hold less than 9% of the sample. The sequenced material came from peripheral blood or thyroid tissue (not recorded which). Every receptor here comes from an adult man with Graves' disease, either hyperthyroidism or ophthalmopathy (not recorded which).

The genes are TRBV7-2 and TRBJ2-7; 10 nucleotides line up with TRBD1. The CDR3 length is 15 residues. V lost 5 bases, J lost 2 bases, and 6 bases stayed unmatched. Germline V gene lookup returns CDR1 SGHTA and CDR2 FQGNSA. CDR3 protein: CASSPDRGYTYEQYF. CDR3 coding DNA: TGTGCCAGCAGCCCGGACAGGGGGTATACCTACGAGCAGTACTTC.

In this sample, this clonotype turned up a few times. The chain uses TRBV5-1 and TRBJ2-5; 8 bases line up with TRBD1. J gave up 1 base and V 4 bases, and 3 bases lay outside the gene matches. The CDR3 consists of 14 residues. Germline assignment: CDR1 SGHRS and CDR2 YFSETQ. As DNA, the CDR3 is TGCGCCAGCAGCATGGACAGGGCCCAAGAGACCCAGTACTTC. Its translation: CASSMDRAQETQYF.

Comments on this clonotype: The junction departs from the called germline gene at one end, perhaps through a read error. This chain links TRBV6-1 with TRBJ2-7, with TRBD1 matching over 8 bases. Germline CDR1 MNHNS, CDR2 SASEGT. The CDR3 runs to 13 residues. The CDR3 DNA follows: TGTGCCATCAGTCAACAGGGGGACTACGAGCAGTACTTC. Translation: CAISQQGDYEQYF.

This clonotype has ten or more counts. V and J are TRBV12-3 or TRBV12-4 and TRBJ1-2; D gene unclear. This CDR3 is 14 amino acids long. The V end lost 5 bases, the J end lost 4 bases, and 14 bases lay between the germline ends. The chain's CDR3 is CASSKDAASYGYTF. CDR3 bases: TGTGCCAGCAGTAAGGATGCCGCATCCTATGGCTACACCTTC.

This clonotype was counted at least ten times. J is TRBJ1-6 and V is TRBV15, with a tentative D call TRBD1 (6 bases). The CDR3 spans 15 residues. Germline V lookup: CDR1 LNHNV, CDR2 YYDKDF (reference sequence). V was shortened by 0 bases and J by 10 bases, with 13 bases between the two germline ends. The CDR3 region is CATSRERQGRSPLHF. The DNA of the CDR3 is TGTGCCACCAGCAGAGAACGGCAGGGGAGGTCACCCCTCCACTTT. Supplemented by reference TRBV15 and TRBJ1-6, the full variable domain reads DAMVIQNPRYQVTQFGKPVTLSCSQTLNHNVMYWYQQKSSQAPKLLFHYYDKDFNNEADTPDNFQSRRPNTSFCFLDIRSPGLGDTAMYLCATSRERQGRSPLHFGNGTRLTVT.

This clonotype was counted only a few times. This sequence joins TRBV28 and TRBJ1-1, with TRBD1 identical over 7 bases. Trimming took 8 bases from V and 1 from J; bases not matched to a gene: 10. This CDR3 spans 15 amino acids. The germline gives CDR1 MDHEN, CDR2 SYDVKM. The CDR3 loop reads CASHPGGTANTEAFF. The DNA of the CDR3 is TGTGCCAGCCATCCGGGGGGGACAGCGAACACTGAAGCTTTCTTT.

As regards this clonotype: One junction end disagrees with the germline gene, perhaps due to a read error. Written as DNA, the CDR3 is TGTGCCAGCAGCCAAGTACTCGGGACAACTTTCTATGGCTACACCTTC. It encodes CASSQVLGTTFYGYTF. This chain connects TRBV15 to TRBJ1-2, with D possibly TRBD1 on 6 matching bases. This CDR3 spans 16 amino acids. Germline lookup yields CDR1 LNHNV and CDR2 YYDKDF (reference sequence).